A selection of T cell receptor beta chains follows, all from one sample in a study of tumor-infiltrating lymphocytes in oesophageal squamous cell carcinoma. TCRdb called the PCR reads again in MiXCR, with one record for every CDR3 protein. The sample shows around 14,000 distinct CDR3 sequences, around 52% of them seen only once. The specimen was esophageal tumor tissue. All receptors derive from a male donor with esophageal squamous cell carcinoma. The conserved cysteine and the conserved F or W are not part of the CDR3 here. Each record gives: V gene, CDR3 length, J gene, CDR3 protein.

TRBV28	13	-	ASQEGGAFSYEQY
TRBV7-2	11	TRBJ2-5	ASSQDRGETQY
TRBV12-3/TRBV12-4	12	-	ASSSGTGDNEQF
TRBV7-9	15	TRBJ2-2	ASSFGLAGGSTGELF
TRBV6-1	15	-	ASSFNGLAGGTDTQY
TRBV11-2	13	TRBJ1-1	ASRVRDRSSSEAF
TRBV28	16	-	ASSPPLPRSGKLYEQY
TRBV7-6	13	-	ASSFGTGRVSEQY
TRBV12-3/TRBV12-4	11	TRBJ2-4	ASSLMGGNIQY
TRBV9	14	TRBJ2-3	ASSVDMRGGGDTQY
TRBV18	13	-	ASSPTSGRAYEQY
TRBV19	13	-	ASSDRAGASYEQY
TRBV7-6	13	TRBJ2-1	ASSLVSSSYNEQF
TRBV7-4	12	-	ASSSLQGYNEQF
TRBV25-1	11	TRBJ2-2	ASTRGNTGELF
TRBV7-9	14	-	ASSSRQGSSYNEQY